Each of the 24 T cell receptor beta chains below was sequenced from the same sample in a study of T cell responses to AZD1222 COVID-19 vaccine (dated by TCRdb to the early 2020s). Library creation used the immunoSEQ multiplex PCR assay. This is the immuneACCESS table as TCRdb keeps it, with only in-frame sequences that have V and J called. A part of the clones is gone; compared with another copy, unresolved V genes explain less than half, and the rest is unexplained. Here the sample has 150,000 or so clones; roughly 92% occur a single time. The ten largest clones capture 5.1% of the sample. This sample's time point label indicates: baseline before first vaccination. This specimen consisted of peripheral blood, obtained on day 0 of AZD1222 vaccination. The receptors shown here come from an adult in good health.

The chain joins TRBV18 to TRBJ2-1, with 7 bases aligning to TRBD2. V was pared by 2 bases and J by 5 bases, with 9 bases of the junction left unmatched. The CDR3 is 16 residues long. CDR1 KGHSH and CDR2 LQKENI come from the germline V gene. The CDR3 sequence is CASSPFRSGYDNEQFF. Here the CDR3 DNA reads TGTGCCAGCTCACCATTTCGTAGCGGGTATGACAATGAGCAGTTCTTC.

The V and J genes are TRBV9 and TRBJ1-2; possibly TRBD1 for D (6 bases). The ends were cut back, 1 base at V and 1 base at J, with 11 bases in the middle. The CDR3 length is 15 residues. CDR1 is SGDLS and CDR2 is YYNGEE in the germline V gene. Written as DNA, the CDR3 is TGTGCCAGCAGCGTACAGGGGTCCCTTAACTATGGCTACACCTTC. Residues: CASSVQGSLNYGYTF.

V usage is TRBV21-1 and J usage is TRBJ2-2; TRBD2, the table's D call, was not compared with the DNA. TRBV21-1 has pseudogene status. CDR3 size: 17 residues. Written as DNA, the CDR3 is TGTGCCAGCAGCAAAGGGCCCCACGGGAGAGGGACCGGGGAGCTGTTTTTT. This translates into CASSKGPHGRGTGELFF.

V gene TRBV5-1 combines with J gene TRBJ2-1; 10 bases align to TRBD2. The CDR3 extends over 15 amino acids. Trimming removed 3 bases from V and 2 bases from J; junction bases left unmatched: 2. The germline V gene encodes CDR1 SGHRS and CDR2 YFSETQ. CDR3 sequence reads: CASSSTSGTYNEQFF. CDR3 nucleotides: TGCGCCAGCAGCTCCACTAGCGGGACCTACAATGAGCAGTTCTTC.

The genes are TRBV13 and TRBJ2-1, with 11 nucleotides matching TRBD2. Germline V gene sequence: CDR1 PRHDT, CDR2 FYEKMQ (reference sequence). The trim removed 10 bases at V and 8 bases at J, leaving 10 bases unmatched. This CDR3 is 14 amino acids long. In DNA, the CDR3 is TGTGCCACCGGAATAGCGGGAGGGCCCGATGAGCAGTTCTTC. Translated, it gives CATGIAGGPDEQFF.

The chain combines TRBV6-5 with TRBJ2-2; D possibly corresponds to TRBD2 (5 bases). The CDR3 is 14 residues long. Trimming took off 4 bases at V and 7 bases at J, with 13 bases between the two ends. The germline V gene encodes CDR1 MNHEY and CDR2 SVGAGI. The CDR3 protein is CASSSRAANGELFF. The DNA for the CDR3 is TGTGCCAGCAGTTCGAGGGCCGCGAACGGGGAGCTGTTTTTT.

This sequence joins TRBV2 and TRBJ1-2; the D gene is possibly TRBD1 (5 bases). The germline V and J ends were trimmed by 6 bases and 8 bases, with 7 bases remaining between them. The germline gives CDR1 SNHLY, CDR2 FYNNEI. This CDR3 region has 10 residues. This CDR3 is CASRGRGYTF. The DNA for the CDR3 is TGTGCCAGCAGGGGGCGGGGCTACACCTTC.

This clone was seen a few times. This chain connects TRBV5-1 to TRBJ2-1; either TRBD1 or TRBD2 may supply D (5 bases each). Germline V gene data show CDR1 as SGHRS and CDR2 as YFSETQ. Trimming cost V 9 bases and J 4 bases, with 20 bases left between them. CDR3 length: 15 amino acids. In DNA form, the CDR3 reads TGCGCCACCAACTATAGGTTCGGGGCTTACAATGAGCAGTTCTTC. This gives the protein CATNYRFGAYNEQFF.

The rearrangement uses TRBV24-1 and TRBJ2-3; TRBD2 might be the D (6 bases). This CDR3 has 15 residues. Germline V gene sequence: CDR1 KGHDR, CDR2 SFDVKD. The V gene lost 1 base and the J gene lost 0 bases, with 7 bases spanning the gap. CDR3 nucleotide sequence: TGTGCCACCAGTGATTTTGGGACTAGCACAGATACGCAGTATTTT. It codes for CATSDFGTSTDTQYF.

J is TRBJ1-5 and V is TRBV19; D remains ambiguous. Germline CDR1 reads LNHDA; CDR2 reads SQIVND (reference sequence). Trimming pared 2 bases from V and 0 bases from J, leaving 14 bases between. The CDR3 consists of 17 residues. Written as DNA, the CDR3 is TGTGCCAGTAGTATATCCTACATAACAGTTAGCAATCAGCCCCAGCATTTT. It translates to CASSISYITVSNQPQHF.

This clone was picked up a small number of times. V gene TRBV2 combines with J gene TRBJ1-2, with 8 positions matching TRBD1. This CDR3 spans 15 amino acids. With V trimmed by 0 bases and J by 8 bases, 8 bases remained unmatched. Germline-derived CDR1 and CDR2 are SNHLY and FYNNEI. CDR3 loop: CASSEARQGAGGYTF. In nucleotides, the CDR3 is TGTGCCAGCAGTGAAGCGCGGCAGGGGGCGGGAGGCTACACCTTC.

The rearrangement joins TRBV6-5 to TRBJ1-1; TRBD1 matches at 9 bases. With V trimmed by 6 bases and J by 4 bases, 3 bases remained unmatched. The CDR3 totals 13 residues. Per germline, CDR1 MNHEY and CDR2 SVGAGI. The CDR3 sequence: CASRRDRVTEAFF. CDR3 bases: TGTGCCAGCAGGCGGGACAGGGTCACTGAAGCTTTCTTT.

The chain links TRBV5-6 to TRBJ1-2, with D maybe TRBD1 (6 bases). The CDR3 spans 15 residues. Germline V gives CDR1 SGHDT, CDR2 YYEEEE. V lost 0 bases and J lost 2, with 11 bases in between. In nucleotides, the CDR3 is TGTGCCAGCAGCTTGGGCGGGACACTGAACTATGGCTACACCTTC. It encodes CASSLGGTLNYGYTF.

The V and J genes are TRBV18 and TRBJ1-6; D not certain. V lost 0 bases, J lost 0 bases, and 12 bases lay in between. Germline V gives CDR1 KGHSH, CDR2 LQKENI. CDR3 size: 18 residues. DNA of the CDR3: TGTGCCAGCTCACCACCGGGTGGGCTTAGCTCCTATAATTCACCCCTCCACTTT. Protein: CASSPPGGLSSYNSPLHF. Based on the CDR3 plus reference TRBV18 and TRBJ1-6, the full variable domain is NAGVMQNPRHLVRRRGQEARLRCSPMKGHSHVYWYRQLPEEGLKFMVYLQKENIIDESGMPKERFSAEFPKEGPSILRIQQVVRGDSAAYFCASSPPGGLSSYNSPLHFGNGTRLTVT.

The chain uses TRBV30 and TRBJ1-2; possible D gene TRBD1, 5 bases. V was shortened by 0 bases and J by 5 bases, with 7 bases between the two germline ends. CDR3 length: 12 amino acids. Germline V gene data show CDR1 as GTSNPN and CDR2 as SVGIG (reference sequence). CDR3 sequence reads: CAWSVWGYGYTF. The CDR3 DNA sequence: TGTGCCTGGAGTGTGTGGGGGTATGGCTACACCTTC.

The CDR3 coding sequence is TGTGCCAGCTCACCACGTACCGGGATCCTCTCCTACGAGCAGTACTTC. It specifies CASSPRTGILSYEQYF. This rearrangement joins TRBV18 to TRBJ2-7; D is perhaps TRBD2 (5 bases). The germline V gene encodes CDR1 KGHSH and CDR2 LQKENI. Trimming stripped 1 base from V and 0 bases from J, with 13 bases between. The CDR3 is made up of 16 amino acids.

The chain recombines TRBV19 with TRBJ2-6; 7 positions match TRBD1. Trimming cost V 8 bases and J 0 bases; bases outside gene matches: 4. The CDR3 is 15 amino acids. Germline CDR1 LNHDA, CDR2 SQIVND (reference sequence). The CDR3 nucleotides read TGTGCCAGTGGTACAGGGGCCTCTGGGGCCAACGTCCTGACTTTC. Its translation: CASGTGASGANVLTF. Using reference TRBV19 and TRBJ2-6 for the parts outside the CDR3, the full variable domain is DGGITQSPKYLFRKEGQNVTLSCEQNLNHDAMYWYRQDPGQGLRLIYYSQIVNDFQKGDIAEGYSVSREKKESFPLTVTSAQKNPTAFYLCASGTGASGANVLTFGAGSRLTVL.

The J gene is TRBJ2-1, the V gene TRBV10-3; possibly TRBD1 or TRBD2 for D (5 bases each). CDR1 ENHRY and CDR2 SYGVKD come from the germline V gene. The CDR3 has 17 residues. Trimming removed 5 bases from V and 10 bases from J, with 27 bases in between. CDR3 sequence reads: CAISPTGQGGAVNEQFF. The CDR3, as DNA: TGTGCCATCAGTCCGACTGGGCAGGGCGGAGCGGTCAACGAGCAGTTCTTC.

This chain connects TRBV18 to TRBJ1-1; D is perhaps TRBD1 (5 bases). The germline V and J ends were trimmed by 3 bases and 7 bases, with 12 bases remaining between them. Germline assignment: CDR1 KGHSH and CDR2 LQKENI. This CDR3 comprises 13 residues. CDR3 nucleotide sequence: TGTGCCAGCTCACCGCCCCAAGACAGTGAAGCTTTCTTT. As protein: CASSPPQDSEAFF.

The genes are TRBV6-4 and TRBJ1-5, with D uncertain. Germline values: CDR1 MRHNA, CDR2 SNTAGT. V shed 2 bases and J shed 5 bases, with 4 bases lying between them. The CDR3 is 12 residues long. The CDR3: CASSDRDQPQHF. CDR3 coding DNA: TGTGCCAGCAGTGACCGTGATCAGCCCCAGCATTTT.

V is TRBV5-4 and J is TRBJ2-7; D perhaps matches TRBD2 (6 bases). CDR1 and CDR2 from the germline V gene are SGHNT and YYREEE (reference sequence). CDR3 length: 15 residues. The ends were cut back, 3 bases at V and 2 bases at J, with 15 bases in the middle. CDR3 amino acids: CASSSNLASTYEQYF. CDR3 in DNA: TGTGCCAGCAGCTCCAATCTAGCGTCTACCTACGAGCAGTACTTC.

The chain employs TRBV2 and TRBJ2-1; 7 positions match TRBD2. This CDR3 is 12 amino acids long. Germline V CDR1 and CDR2: SNHLY, FYNNEI. V was clipped by 8 bases and J by 6 bases; unmatched bases: 4. In nucleotides, the CDR3 is TGTGCCAGCGGGCGGGAGTCCAATGAGCAGTTCTTC. Its translation: CASGRESNEQFF. Filled out from reference TRBV2 and TRBJ2-1, the complete variable domain reads EPEVTQTPSHQVTQMGQEVILRCVPISNHLYFYWYRQILGQKVEFLVSFYNNEISEKSEIFDDQFSVERPDGSNFTLKIRSTKLEDSAMYFCASGRESNEQFFGPGTRLTVL.

The V call is TRBV18, the J call TRBJ1-5; D not resolved. CDR3 length equals 15 residues. CDR1 is KGHSH and CDR2 is LQKENI in the germline V gene. V lost 3 bases and J lost 0, with 9 bases in between. DNA of the CDR3: TGTGCCAGCTCACCCTACCCGGATAGCAATCAGCCCCAGCATTTT. Translated, it gives CASSPYPDSNQPQHF. Using reference TRBV18 and TRBJ1-5 for the parts outside the CDR3, the full variable domain is NAGVMQNPRHLVRRRGQEARLRCSPMKGHSHVYWYRQLPEEGLKFMVYLQKENIIDESGMPKERFSAEFPKEGPSILRIQQVVRGDSAAYFCASSPYPDSNQPQHFGDGTRLSIL.

The CDR3 DNA is TGTGCCAGCAGTTTAAACAGGAACACCGGGGAGCTGTTTTTT. This sequence encodes CASSLNRNTGELFF. The chain couples TRBV27 to TRBJ2-2; D is uncertain. The V end lost 2 bases, the J end lost 1 base, and 5 bases lay between the germline ends. The CDR3 has 14 amino acids. Germline V lookup: CDR1 MNHEY, CDR2 SMNVEV (reference sequence).